Sequencing of this T cell receptor beta chain was carried out in a study of graft-versus-host responses after intestinal transplantation. Looking at the study overall: Every one of the recipients received anti-thymocyte globulin induction and afterwards took tacrolimus and steroids for 3 to 4 years. Whole-study findings and limits: Declines in HvG clones occurring early post-transplant were associated with peak circulating GvH clone levels. GvH clones surfaced in recipient marrow, some emerging earlier in ileum or blood.

TCRdb's table, derived via immunoSEQ multiplex PCR, lists solely in-frame clones and lacks some. The repertoire includes about 12,000 clones, roughly 80% of them detected once, and 8.5% to 9% sits in the top ten. To note about this clone: Antigen specificity is unknown.

The V and J ends lost 4 bases and 5 bases respectively, with 18 bases between them. The CDR3 has 15 amino acids. Looked up from germline, CDR1 is SGHRS and CDR2 is YFSETQ. The chain is built from TRBV5-1 and TRBJ1-1, with D perhaps matching TRBD1 (6 bases). The sequencing here drew on PBMCs, taken roughly 290 days after intestinal transplant. The source is a human patient who received an intestinal transplant, so some T cells may come from the graft donor. In DNA, the CDR3 is TGCGCCAGCAGCGTCCAACAGGGCGGGGGGACTGAAGCTTTCTTT. It codes for CASSVQQGGGTEAFF.